These 15 T cell receptor beta chains were sequenced from one sample in a study of T cell responses to AZD1222 COVID-19 vaccine. Some clones are missing from TCRdb's copy, which holds only in-frame ones; the method was immunoSEQ multiplex PCR. Here the sample spans about 150,000 clones, 70% to 90% being singletons. Sequencing was performed on peripheral blood, taken 28 days after the second dose of the MenACWY control vaccine. The receptors originated from an adult who received the MenACWY meningococcal vaccine as a control.

This chain joins TRBV5-4 and TRBJ2-7; D is unresolved. The CDR3 covers 16 residues. The germline V gene encodes CDR1 SGHNT and CDR2 YYREEE (reference sequence). V was clipped by 4 bases and J by 6 bases, with 23 bases between them. CDR3 in amino acids: CASSPTKESLLGEQYF. The CDR3 region has the DNA TGTGCCAGCAGCCCCACAAAGGAGTCCCTCCTGGGCGAGCAGTACTTC.

This chain links TRBV9 with TRBJ2-5; 11 nucleotides align to TRBD1. The CDR3 loop spans 16 amino acids. The germline gives CDR1 SGDLS, CDR2 YYNGEE. Trimming at V came to 0 bases and at J to 6 bases, leaving 7 bases not matched to a gene. CDR3 in DNA: TGTGCCAGCAGCGTAGGGGTTCTGGACAGGGGGCAGACCCAGTACTTC. Its translation: CASSVGVLDRGQTQYF.

The table lists this clone with a few counts. The chain links TRBV10-3 to TRBJ1-2; D might be TRBD1 (6 bases). V was cut by 8 bases and J by 7 bases, with 32 bases left in between. Germline V lookup: CDR1 ENHRY, CDR2 SYGVKD. The CDR3 length is 18 residues. CDR3 nucleotide sequence: TGTGCCATCTGGGATCCTGGGGTGGACAGACCCAACTTAGGTGGCTACACCTTC. Its protein product is CAIWDPGVDRPNLGGYTF.

The chain is built from TRBV6-5 and TRBJ1-2, with 7 positions matching TRBD1. Trimming took 5 bases from V and 4 from J; bases not matched to a gene: 4. The CDR3 length is 13 residues. Looked up from germline, CDR1 is MNHEY and CDR2 is SVGAGI. The CDR3 DNA is TGTGCCAGCAGTAACAGGGGTGGCTATGGCTACACCTTC. Protein: CASSNRGGYGYTF.

The genes are TRBV12-3 or TRBV12-4 and TRBJ1-1; D gene unclear. This CDR3 is 12 amino acids long. Between the trimmed V and J ends, which lost 3 bases and 8 bases, there was a span of 10 bases. CDR3 nucleotides: TGTGCCAGCAGTTTCGTAGTGCGGGAAGCTTTCTTT. Protein sequence: CASSFVVREAFF.

In DNA form, the CDR3 reads TGTGCCATCAGTGGTTCCGGGGGAATCTCCCAATACGAGCAGTACTTC. Translating it yields CAISGSGGISQYEQYF. V gene TRBV10-3 combines with J gene TRBJ2-7; the D gene is possibly TRBD2 (6 bases). CDR3 length: 16 residues. Trimming removed 4 bases from V and 4 bases from J, with 20 bases in between. The germline V gene has CDR1 ENHRY and CDR2 SYGVKD.

Turning to this clone: Its ends do not fully match the called genes, so a read error is possible. J is TRBJ2-5 and V is TRBV7-7; D ambiguous. The CDR3 covers 15 residues. CDR1 is SSHAT, CDR2 FNYEAQ, per germline (reference sequence). The CDR3 region is CASSRLGIHQETQYF. CDR3 in DNA: TGTGCTAGCAGCCGACTGGGGATCCACCAAGAGACCCAGTACTTC. Full variable domain (remainder filled in from reference TRBV7-7 and TRBJ2-5): GAGVSQSPRYKVTKRGQDVTLRCDPISSHATLYWYQQALGQGPEFLTYFNYEAQPDKSGLPSDRFSAERPEGSISTLTIQRTEQRDSAMYRCASSRLGIHQETQYFGPGTRLLVL.

This clone was detected once. The V gene is TRBV28, the J gene TRBJ2-1, with D perhaps given as TRBD1 or TRBD2 (7 bases each). Germline values: CDR1 MDHEN, CDR2 SYDVKM. The CDR3 sequence is 13 residues long. V lost 10 bases and J lost 7, with 17 bases in between. Here the CDR3 reads CATTPGGENEQFF. DNA of the CDR3: TGTGCCACCACCCCAGGGGGGGAGAATGAGCAGTTCTTC.

CDR3 in amino acids: CASSALGLAGPRGNAGELFF. In DNA, the CDR3 is TGCGCCAGCAGCGCGCTCGGCCTAGCGGGACCTCGGGGAAACGCCGGGGAGCTGTTTTTT. The rearrangement joins TRBV4-1 to TRBJ2-2, with 9 bases that match TRBD2. Germline V lookup: CDR1 MGHRA, CDR2 YSYEKL. The CDR3 is 20 amino acids. J lost 6 bases, V lost 5 bases, and 22 bases had no gene match.

CDR3 protein: CASSQEAGYNSPLHF. CDR3 DNA: TGTGCCAGCAGCCAAGAGGCAGGGTATAATTCACCCCTCCACTTT. The chain couples TRBV3-1 (or the pseudogene TRBV3-2) to TRBJ1-6, with D possibly TRBD1 on 5 matching bases. V was cut by 0 bases and J by 4 bases, with 7 bases left in between. The V gene's germline CDR1 is LGHDT and CDR2 YNNKEL (reference sequence). The CDR3 totals 15 residues.

As concerns this clone: At one end the junction does not follow the germline gene, possibly because of a read error. This sequence joins TRBV20-1 and TRBJ1-1; D uncertain. Per the germline V gene, CDR1 is DFQATT and CDR2 is SNEGSKA (reference sequence). The CDR3 is made up of 8 amino acids. The CDR3 nucleotides read TGCAGTGCTAGAGAACGGGGATTT. Amino acids: CSARERGF.

This rearrangement joins TRBV7-9 to TRBJ1-2; D ambiguous. The CDR3 sequence is 12 residues long. Trimming stripped 6 bases from V and 4 bases from J, with 9 bases between. CDR1 is SEHNR, CDR2 FQNEAQ, per germline (reference sequence). The CDR3 nucleotides read TGTGCCAGCAGTCCCGAGGGCTATGGCTACACCTTC. It translates to CASSPEGYGYTF.

The genes are TRBV7-9 and TRBJ2-2, with D possibly being TRBD1 or TRBD2 (5 bases each). With 4 bases removed from V and 3 bases from J, the gap between germline ends came to 9 bases. Germline assignment: CDR1 SEHNR and CDR2 FQNEAQ (reference sequence). This CDR3 region has 14 residues. CDR3 region: CASSWDLHTGELFF. The CDR3 nucleotides are TGTGCCAGCAGCTGGGACCTTCACACCGGGGAGCTGTTTTTT.

V is TRBV28 and J is TRBJ2-2, with D unclear. V lost 5 bases, J lost 4 bases, and 14 bases lay in between. This CDR3 comprises 15 residues. Germline V gene lookup returns CDR1 MDHEN and CDR2 SYDVKM. The CDR3 protein is CASSLPPMGTGELFF. DNA of the CDR3: TGTGCCAGCAGTCTCCCCCCTATGGGCACCGGGGAGCTGTTTTTT.

The rearrangement links TRBV2 to TRBJ2-3; D is possibly TRBD1 or TRBD2 (6 bases each). Germline-derived CDR1 and CDR2 are SNHLY and FYNNEI. Deletions cut 6 bases from V and 3 bases from J, with 13 bases between. The CDR3 consists of 14 residues. CDR3 amino acids: CASSRRGPTDTQYF. The CDR3 nucleotides are TGTGCCAGCAGCCGTCGGGGGCCGACAGATACGCAGTATTTT.